Each of the 23 T cell receptor beta chains below was sequenced from the same sample in a study of follicular helper T cells after annual influenza vaccination. Time point indicated: 2014-2015 season, 7 days after vaccination. Profiling relied on immunoSEQ multiplex PCR, and the TCRdb table lists in-frame clones only, not all of them. The sample contains 9,700 or so clones, about 83% of which appear only once. The source material was CXCR5- memory CD4+ T cells sorted from blood, sampled 7 days after influenza vaccination. The receptors were gathered from an adult who received the influenza vaccine.

V is TRBV5-1 and J is TRBJ1-2; TRBD1 agrees at 7 bases. J was trimmed by 3 bases and V by 1 base; bases with no gene match: 6. There are 15 residues in the CDR3. Germline V gene lookup returns CDR1 SGHRS and CDR2 YFSETQ. The CDR3 loop reads CASSLPLGTDYGYTF. The CDR3 DNA follows: TGCGCCAGCAGCTTGCCTTTAGGGACAGACTATGGCTACACCTTC.

V and J are TRBV7-9 and TRBJ1-1; 7 bases line up with TRBD1. CDR1 is SEHNR and CDR2 is FQNEAQ in the germline V gene (reference sequence). The CDR3 extends over 15 amino acids. Trimming removed 3 bases from V and 5 bases from J; junction bases left unmatched: 9. The CDR3 is CASSFDRAYLTEAFF. Written as DNA, the CDR3 is TGTGCCAGCAGCTTTGACAGGGCTTACTTGACTGAAGCTTTCTTT.

The chain joins TRBV13 to TRBJ2-1; 14 nucleotides align to TRBD2. Germline CDR1 reads PRHDT; CDR2 reads FYEKMQ (reference sequence). CDR3 length: 16 residues. Trimming removed 5 bases from V and 8 bases from J; junction bases left unmatched: 8. CDR3 DNA sequence: TGTGCCAGCAGCCCCCGACTAGCGGGGGGGTCGGATGAGCAGTTCTTC. Its protein is CASSPRLAGGSDEQFF.

V is TRBV5-1 and J is TRBJ1-6; possible D gene TRBD1, 5 bases. This CDR3 is built from 12 residues. Trimming took off 4 bases at V and 12 bases at J, with 11 bases between the two ends. Germline assignment: CDR1 SGHRS and CDR2 YFSETQ. The CDR3 DNA follows: TGCGCCAGCAGCCCGGGGGACGGACCCCTCCACTTT. Amino acid sequence: CASSPGDGPLHF. The whole variable domain, remainder taken from reference TRBV5-1 and TRBJ1-6, is KAGVTQTPRYLIKTRGQQVTLSCSPISGHRSVSWYQQTPGQGLQFLFEYFSETQRNKGNFPGRFSGRQFSNSRSEMNVSTLELGDSALYLCASSPGDGPLHFGNGTRLTVT.

The sample holds a few counts of this clone. The CDR3 is CASRRQASGSEQYF. The CDR3 DNA reads as TGTGCCAGCCGAAGACAAGCTAGCGGGTCCGAGCAGTACTTC. This chain connects TRBV19 to TRBJ2-7; TRBD2 matches at 8 bases. The CDR3 covers 14 residues. From germline, CDR1 is LNHDA and CDR2 SQIVND (reference sequence). The V segment lost 9 bases and the J segment 6 bases; nucleotides outside the gene matches: 13.

This clone has only a few counts. The J gene is TRBJ2-7, the V gene TRBV2; D is uncertain. The CDR3 is made up of 11 amino acids. V dropped 2 bases and J dropped 5 bases, with 4 bases sitting between them. Germline values: CDR1 SNHLY, CDR2 FYNNEI. The CDR3 sequence: CASSEWDEQYF. CDR3 DNA: TGTGCCAGCAGTGAATGGGACGAGCAGTACTTC.

The CDR3 region has the DNA TGTGCCAGTAGTCCCCCCGACACCCACGCGTGGACACCCCTCCACTTT. This gives the protein CASSPPDTHAWTPLHF. The chain carries TRBV19 and TRBJ1-6; D gene ambiguous. CDR3 length: 16 amino acids. V gave up 5 bases and J gave up 11 bases, with 22 bases separating them. Per germline, CDR1 LNHDA and CDR2 SQIVND (reference sequence).

V usage is TRBV29-1 and J usage is TRBJ1-2; TRBD1 agrees at 7 bases. CDR1 SQVTM and CDR2 ANQGSEA come from the germline V gene. Germline trimming cut 7 bases from V and 7 bases from J; bases unmatched to any gene: 9. This CDR3 region has 12 residues. The CDR3 sequence is CSASDRARGYTF. The CDR3 bases are TGCAGCGCCAGCGACAGGGCGCGTGGCTACACCTTC.

The chain links TRBV7-9 to TRBJ1-2, with D possibly TRBD1 on 6 matching bases. The germline gives CDR1 SEHNR, CDR2 FQNEAQ (reference sequence). V dropped 5 bases and J dropped 3 bases, with 13 bases sitting between them. This CDR3 comprises 14 residues. CDR3 nucleotide sequence: TGTGCCAGCAGCCTGGGGGCTTTGTACTATGGCTACACCTTC. This gives the protein CASSLGALYYGYTF. The full variable domain, rest sourced from reference TRBV7-9 and TRBJ1-2, is DTGVSQNPRHKITKRGQNVTFRCDPISEHNRLYWYRQTLGQGPEFLTYFQNEAQLEKSRLLSDRFSAERPKGSFSTLEIQRTEQGDSAMYLCASSLGALYYGYTFGSGTRLTVV.

The chain couples TRBV7-2 to TRBJ2-1, with a weak D call TRBD1 (5 bases). There are 17 residues in the CDR3. The germline V and J ends were trimmed by 5 bases and 7 bases, with 24 bases remaining between them. Germline V gene lookup returns CDR1 SGHTA and CDR2 FQGNSA. The CDR3 sequence: CASSLDGAPGIRNEQFF. In DNA form, the CDR3 reads TGTGCCAGCAGCCTCGATGGGGCCCCCGGCATTAGGAATGAGCAGTTCTTC.

The chain couples TRBV5-1 to TRBJ2-3; a weak D match, TRBD2 (6 bases). The CDR3 is 14 residues long. V was pared by 4 bases and J by 5 bases, with 14 bases between. Germline-derived CDR1 and CDR2 are SGHRS and YFSETQ. The CDR3 region is CASSQTRRGDTQYF. DNA for the CDR3: TGCGCCAGCAGCCAGACTAGGAGGGGAGATACGCAGTATTTT. Combining the CDR3 with reference TRBV5-1 and TRBJ2-3 gives the whole variable domain KAGVTQTPRYLIKTRGQQVTLSCSPISGHRSVSWYQQTPGQGLQFLFEYFSETQRNKGNFPGRFSGRQFSNSRSEMNVSTLELGDSALYLCASSQTRRGDTQYFGPGTRLTVL.

The V and J genes are TRBV6-4 and TRBJ1-2; 7 bases map to TRBD1. The CDR3 spans 15 residues. V dropped 6 bases and J dropped 1; count of bases not matched to a gene: 8. The germline V gene has CDR1 MRHNA and CDR2 SNTAGT. The CDR3 nucleotides read TGTGCCAGCAGCCAGAAGGACAGGAATAACTATGGCTACACCTTC. Translated, it gives CASSQKDRNNYGYTF.

This clone was picked up a small number of times. The V gene is TRBV7-9, the J gene TRBJ1-2; D unclear. The V gene's germline CDR1 is SEHNR and CDR2 FQNEAQ (reference sequence). V gave up 5 bases and J gave up 8 bases, with 15 bases separating them. The CDR3 loop spans 13 amino acids. Written as DNA, the CDR3 is TGTGCCAGCAGCCCTCGGCGGATGTTAGGCTACACCTTC. Protein sequence: CASSPRRMLGYTF. Full variable domain (outside the CDR3, taken from reference TRBV7-9 and TRBJ1-2): DTGVSQNPRHKITKRGQNVTFRCDPISEHNRLYWYRQTLGQGPEFLTYFQNEAQLEKSRLLSDRFSAERPKGSFSTLEIQRTEQGDSAMYLCASSPRRMLGYTFGSGTRLTVV.

This clone was detected only once. J is TRBJ2-3 and V is TRBV5-1; perhaps D is TRBD1 or TRBD2 (5 bases each). V was pared by 0 bases and J by 2 bases, with 7 bases between. The CDR3 is 14 amino acids. Germline V lookup: CDR1 SGHRS, CDR2 YFSETQ. The chain's CDR3 is CASSLGGFTDTQYF. CDR3 nucleotides: TGCGCCAGCAGCTTGGGGGGGTTCACAGATACGCAGTATTTT.

This clone was found a few times. The genes are TRBV19 and TRBJ1-5; D gene unclear. Germline V gives CDR1 LNHDA, CDR2 SQIVND (reference sequence). The CDR3 sequence is 19 residues long. With 3 bases removed from V and 6 bases from J, the gap between germline ends came to 27 bases. CDR3 residues: CASSIGLSRAVVSAQPQHF. CDR3 in DNA: TGTGCCAGTAGTATCGGGTTGAGTAGGGCAGTGGTCTCTGCTCAGCCCCAGCATTTT. The full variable domain, its missing parts supplied by reference TRBV19 and TRBJ1-5, is DGGITQSPKYLFRKEGQNVTLSCEQNLNHDAMYWYRQDPGQGLRLIYYSQIVNDFQKGDIAEGYSVSREKKESFPLTVTSAQKNPTAFYLCASSIGLSRAVVSAQPQHFGDGTRLSIL.

The CDR3 spells CASSKRDRANEQFF. DNA for the CDR3: TGTGCCAGCAGCAAAAGGGATCGGGCGAATGAGCAGTTCTTC. The rearrangement joins TRBV21-1 to TRBJ2-1. TRBV21-1 is designated a pseudogene. CDR3 length: 14 residues.

This sequence joins TRBV19 and TRBJ1-1; no clear D gene. There are 14 residues in the CDR3. V lost 3 bases to trimming and J lost 9 bases, with 17 bases between them. CDR1 is LNHDA and CDR2 is SQIVND in the germline V gene (reference sequence). CDR3 in amino acids: CASSIMGGSMKAFF. The CDR3 DNA is TGTGCCAGTAGTATCATGGGCGGATCCATGAAAGCTTTCTTT.

This clone was observed a single time. The genes are TRBV11-2 and TRBJ1-4; 9 bases are a match to TRBD1. J gave up 8 bases and V 1 base, and 5 bases lay outside the gene matches. This CDR3 has 15 residues. CDR1 is SGHAT, CDR2 FQNNGV, per germline. The CDR3 bases are TGTGCCAGCAGCTTAGCGACAGGGGGAACCGAAAAACTGTTTTTT. Protein: CASSLATGGTEKLFF.

This clone was picked up one time. The rearrangement joins TRBV9 to TRBJ2-1; TRBD2 aligns across 8 bases. Germline V gene data show CDR1 as SGDLS and CDR2 as YYNGEE. V gave up 2 bases and J gave up 4 bases; unmatched junction bases: 5. The CDR3 covers 15 residues. The CDR3 is CASSVGGGKYNEQFF. CDR3 bases: TGTGCCAGCAGCGTTGGCGGGGGGAAGTACAATGAGCAGTTCTTC.

V and J are TRBV29-1 and TRBJ2-2; 8 nucleotides line up with TRBD1. The CDR3 covers 19 residues. The germline gives CDR1 SQVTM, CDR2 ANQGSEA. The V gene end was trimmed by 7 bases and the J gene end by 4 bases; junction bases not matched to a gene: 23. The CDR3: CSAPFPGTGPLGSTGELFF. The CDR3 DNA reads as TGCAGCGCCCCTTTCCCGGGGACAGGCCCCCTCGGTAGCACCGGGGAGCTGTTTTTT.

The rearrangement joins TRBV18 to TRBJ2-5; TRBD2 might be the D (6 bases). The V and J ends lost 1 base and 2 bases respectively, with 11 bases between them. The length of the CDR3 is 15 residues. CDR1 and CDR2 (germline): KGHSH, LQKENI. The CDR3 DNA is TGTGCCAGCTCACCACGGCTGGAGGGGCAAGAGACCCAGTACTTC. Residues: CASSPRLEGQETQYF.

This chain links TRBV13 with TRBJ2-6; 7 bases match TRBD2. This CDR3 region has 16 residues. V lost 5 bases to trimming and J lost 0 bases; unmatched junction nucleotides: 4. From germline, CDR1 is PRHDT and CDR2 FYEKMQ (reference sequence). In DNA form, the CDR3 reads TGTGCCAGCAGCGCCCAGCGGGGCTCTGGGGCCAACGTCCTGACTTTC. Translated: CASSAQRGSGANVLTF.

The chain recombines TRBV19 with TRBJ1-4; the match to TRBD1 covers 9 bases. Losses at the gene ends were 6 bases for V and 2 bases for J; bases not matched to a gene: 10. This CDR3 has 17 residues. Looked up from germline, CDR1 is LNHDA and CDR2 is SQIVND (reference sequence). The CDR3 bases are TGTGCCAGTAGGAAACAGGGGGCGGGGGCGACTAATGAAAAACTGTTTTTT. Translated: CASRKQGAGATNEKLFF. Looking up the rest from reference TRBV19 and TRBJ1-4 gives the full variable domain: DGGITQSPKYLFRKEGQNVTLSCEQNLNHDAMYWYRQDPGQGLRLIYYSQIVNDFQKGDIAEGYSVSREKKESFPLTVTSAQKNPTAFYLCASRKQGAGATNEKLFFGSGTQLSVL.